A single sample gave rise to the 15 T cell receptor beta chains below, sequenced in a study of shared clonotypes between healthy human individuals. TCRdb keeps only in-frame clones here, not all; method: immunoSEQ multiplex PCR. This table holds 1.4 million or so clones, 97% to 99% found once. Sequences were obtained from naive CD4+ T cells sorted from blood. The subset is: CD45RA+ positively selected. Receptors were obtained from a man aged 25-40 years in good health.

The chain uses TRBV2 and TRBJ2-1; tentatively, D is TRBD1 (5 bases). V dropped 1 base and J dropped 3 bases, with 13 bases sitting between them. The CDR3 loop spans 16 amino acids. Germline loops: CDR1 SNHLY, CDR2 FYNNEI. In DNA, the CDR3 is TGTGCCAGCAGTGAAGAAAGGCAGGGTTTCTACAATGAGCAGTTCTTC. It codes for CASSEERQGFYNEQFF. Based on the CDR3 plus reference TRBV2 and TRBJ2-1, the full variable domain is EPEVTQTPSHQVTQMGQEVILRCVPISNHLYFYWYRQILGQKVEFLVSFYNNEISEKSEIFDDQFSVERPDGSNFTLKIRSTKLEDSAMYFCASSEERQGFYNEQFFGPGTRLTVL.

V and J are TRBV25-1 and TRBJ2-7; TRBD2 agrees at 10 bases. Trimming at V came to 0 bases and at J to 3 bases, leaving 5 bases not matched to a gene. The CDR3 totals 16 residues. Germline CDR1 MGHDK, CDR2 SYGVNS. DNA for the CDR3: TGTGCCAGCAGTGAATACCCAGGGACTAGCGACTACGAGCAGTACTTC. This translates into CASSEYPGTSDYEQYF.

The rearrangement joins TRBV6-1 to TRBJ2-3; the match to TRBD2 covers 8 bases. Germline V gives CDR1 MNHNS, CDR2 SASEGT. This CDR3 contains 16 residues. V lost 2 bases, J lost 8 bases, and 12 bases stayed unmatched. CDR3 amino acids: CASSESTSGGLGTQYF. For the CDR3, the DNA is TGTGCCAGCAGTGAAAGTACTAGCGGTGGGTTAGGTACGCAGTATTTT.

The chain carries TRBV11-2 and TRBJ2-1; D not certain. The CDR3 covers 11 residues. The germline CDR1 and CDR2 sequences are SGHAT and FQNNGV. Trimming took off 10 bases at V and 5 bases at J, with 9 bases between the two ends. CDR3 region: CATQKNNEQFF. The CDR3 DNA is TGTGCCACCCAAAAAAACAATGAGCAGTTCTTC.

The gene calls are TRBV7-2 and TRBJ2-1; D unclear. The CDR3 consists of 13 residues. Germline CDR1 is SGHTA and CDR2 is FQGNSA. Trimming removed 4 bases from V and 3 bases from J, with 7 bases in between. The CDR3 sequence is CASSWRLYNEQFF. For the CDR3, the DNA is TGTGCCAGCAGCTGGCGACTCTACAATGAGCAGTTCTTC.

The rearrangement joins TRBV7-9 to TRBJ1-1; no clear D. Germline lookup yields CDR1 SEHNR and CDR2 FQNEAQ (reference sequence). The CDR3 contains 13 residues. V lost 5 bases, J lost 5 bases, and 12 bases lay in between. The DNA for the CDR3 is TGTGCCAGCAGCAAGGAGGGAGGGACTGAAGCTTTCTTT. Protein sequence: CASSKEGGTEAFF.

The chain uses TRBV5-1 and TRBJ2-3; the match to TRBD2 covers 11 bases. This CDR3 comprises 18 residues. Germline values: CDR1 SGHRS, CDR2 YFSETQ. Trimming removed 0 bases from V and 2 bases from J; junction bases left unmatched: 8. CDR3 sequence: CASSLDTSGRGSTDTQYF. The DNA for the CDR3 is TGCGCCAGCAGCTTGGATACTAGCGGGAGAGGATCCACAGATACGCAGTATTTT.

In this sample, this clone turned up once. This chain joins TRBV5-1 and TRBJ1-1, with D perhaps matching TRBD1 (5 bases). There are 13 residues in the CDR3. V dropped 3 bases and J dropped 4 bases, with 10 bases sitting between them. Germline V gives CDR1 SGHRS, CDR2 YFSETQ. CDR3 nucleotides: TGCGCCAGCAGCTACGGGACTGGCACTGAAGCTTTCTTT. It yields the protein CASSYGTGTEAFF.

A word on this clone: Other DNA sequences in the same sample also yield this CDR3. V is TRBV9 and J is TRBJ2-3; D gene unclear. Germline assignment: CDR1 SGDLS and CDR2 YYNGEE. Trimming cost V 2 bases and J 2 bases, with 6 bases left between them. The CDR3 has 13 amino acids. The CDR3 DNA sequence: TGTGCCAGCAGCGTTGACAACACAGATACGCAGTATTTT. Amino acids: CASSVDNTDTQYF.

The J gene is TRBJ2-4, the V gene TRBV28; D gene uncertain. V was trimmed by 5 bases and J by 8 bases, leaving 16 bases between them. Germline V CDR1 and CDR2: MDHEN, SYDVKM. This CDR3 comprises 14 residues. CDR3 sequence: CASSPPTTGDIQYF. DNA for the CDR3: TGTGCCAGCAGTCCTCCAACGACCGGAGACATTCAGTACTTC.

The chain employs TRBV27 and TRBJ1-5; D not resolved. V lost 3 bases and J lost 8, with 11 bases in between. Germline CDR1 reads MNHEY; CDR2 reads SMNVEV (reference sequence). There are 13 residues in the CDR3. The CDR3: CASSFGRDKPQHF. For the CDR3, the DNA is TGTGCCAGCAGTTTCGGAAGGGATAAGCCCCAGCATTTT.

The CDR3 DNA reads as TGCGCCAGCAGCCAAGTGACTAGCGGGAGGGCCGGAGGGCAAGAGACCCAGTACTTC. Amino acid sequence: CASSQVTSGRAGGQETQYF. The gene calls are TRBV4-1 and TRBJ2-5; TRBD2 matches 14 bases. This CDR3 is 19 amino acids long. Germline values: CDR1 MGHRA, CDR2 YSYEKL. V gave up 1 base and J gave up 2 bases; unmatched junction bases: 9.

J is TRBJ2-1 and V is TRBV6-5; 12 nucleotides align to TRBD2. This CDR3 is 16 amino acids long. The trim removed 4 bases at V and 5 bases at J, leaving 6 bases unmatched. From germline, CDR1 is MNHEY and CDR2 SVGAGI. The CDR3 loop reads CASSSGLAGLNNEQFF. The DNA of the CDR3 is TGTGCCAGCAGTTCCGGACTAGCGGGATTAAACAATGAGCAGTTCTTC.

V gene TRBV7-7 combines with J gene TRBJ2-1; D assignment may be TRBD1 or TRBD2 (5 bases each). The V end lost 7 bases, the J end lost 0 bases, and 19 bases lay between the germline ends. This CDR3 region has 17 residues. In germline, CDR1 is SSHAT, CDR2 FNYEAQ (reference sequence). CDR3 bases: TGTGCCAGCACCTCAATTCGGGGCTATCGCTCCTACAATGAGCAGTTCTTC. Its translation is CASTSIRGYRSYNEQFF.

The chain uses TRBV5-1 and TRBJ2-7, with D perhaps assigned TRBD1 or TRBD2 (5 bases each). Trimming stripped 4 bases from V and 0 bases from J, with 14 bases between. This CDR3 contains 15 residues. CDR1 is SGHRS and CDR2 is YFSETQ in the germline V gene. The CDR3, as DNA: TGCGCCAGCAGCCCGGGGACGGTTCTCTCCTACGAGCAGTACTTC. This translates into CASSPGTVLSYEQYF.